This T cell receptor beta chain stems from a study of cytomegalovirus exposure and HLA in healthy donors (dated by TCRdb to the late 2010s). Background on the whole study: In an earlier analysis of several hundred of the donors, approximately 300 Gb of sequence data and some 100 million unique TCR beta sequences from roughly 180 million T cells were reported. An early release that covered about 600 HLA-typed donors contained 300 to 350 gigabases of sequencing data and tens of millions of unique TCR sequences. Among the roughly 430 genotyped donors, around 81% belonged to the genetic ancestry cluster associated with self-reported Caucasian donors. The aim of the study was to test whether cataloging public T cell receptors could identify signatures of past pathogen exposure. The T cell repertoires of several hundred subjects were profiled by immunosequencing and related to cytomegalovirus serostatus. A separate validation cohort of roughly 110 different subjects was used in addition to the roughly 700-subject first cohort. The study combined high-throughput TCR immunosequencing, statistical association of individual TCRs with disease status, and machine learning to predict cytomegalovirus infection status. To study patterns of TCR occurrence, a later analysis re-analyzed previously published TCR beta repertoires from under 750 donors and added high-resolution HLA genotyping. In the later analysis, no new phenotypic data were used to find candidate immune exposures; instead, reliance was placed on TCR beta sequences and their occurrence across donors. An earlier analysis of 587 of the donors applied high-throughput TCR beta sequencing to assess whether each TCR beta V gene segment acted as functional or pseudogenic. Donor age, sex, ethnicity and CMV serostatus were collected together with the repertoire data. A later genetic analysis took genome-wide SNP genotypes for about 55% of the 666 donors and used that subset as a discovery cohort. All discovery cohort repertoires had been generated on a single sequencing platform. HLA typing covered class I and class II loci at four-digit resolution. The number of donors typed differed by locus, with roughly 620-640 for A, B, C, DRB1 and DQB1, roughly 520 for DQA1, about 610 for DPA1, and some 470 for DPB1. About five DR-DQ haplotypes were treated as single units for association and clustering because of strong linkage in the cohort. Across approximately 400 genotyped donors of the cohort, an average of about 250,000 unique TCR beta nucleotide sequences per donor were sequenced, and approximately 17% of those sequences were non-productive.

Receptors were amplified or captured by the immunoSEQ multiplex PCR assay. For the multiplex PCR, a mixture combining 60 forward primers for TCR Vbeta segments and 13 reverse primers for TCR Jbeta segments was used. The CDR3 region of rearranged TCR beta genes was amplified from genomic DNA by a multiplex PCR assay. On the Illumina HiSeq System, the amplified TCR beta libraries were sequenced as 87-base-pair reads. Concerning the study's data processing: A later analysis counted about 80 million unique TCR beta chains across the 550 to 750 repertoires, and roughly 10 million of these chains were shared by at least two donors. To remove PCR and sequencing errors, raw reads were error-corrected and collapsed into unique sequences using a nearest-neighbor algorithm that merged closely related sequences. CDR3 sequences were aligned to IMGT reference sequences to assign V, D and J gene segments. For a sequence to be retained, at least a six-nucleotide match to both a V gene segment and a J gene segment was required. Rearrangements were called productive when the CDR3 lacked stop codons and stayed in frame with V and J; all others were non-productive. Following IMGT convention, CDR3 was defined as the stretch from the second conserved V-encoded cysteine up to the conserved J-encoded phenylalanine. The earlier analysis of about 640 of the donors excluded any sequence lacking an unambiguous match to a single V gene segment. An earlier analysis of just under 600 of the donors called V segments functional above 56.7% productive rearrangements and segregating when the between-donor standard deviation exceeded 5%. A statistical classification framework was developed to diagnose cytomegalovirus status using the catalog of TCR beta chain sequences. A later analysis assigned V and J genes by comparing TCR nucleotide sequences with IMGT/GENE-DB human TR gene sequences. In a later analysis, CDR3 sequences and most-parsimonious VDJ recombination scenarios were assigned using the TCRdist pipeline. In a later analysis, each TCR beta chain was defined by its CDR3 amino acid sequence together with its V-gene family, and reads lacking a unique V-gene family were excluded. To address suspected cross-contamination and a sequencing artifact, a later analysis removed roughly 580 highly shared, low-generation-probability nucleotide sequences. For each public chain, a later analysis derived a clonal expansion index from normalized ranks of inferred template counts within each repertoire. Generation probabilities in a later analysis came from a VDJ recombination model fitted to out-of-frame rearrangements, and those results were checked against IGoR. A later analysis scored TCR-TCR, TCR-HLA and TCR-CMV co-occurrence with hypergeometric tests, applying a repertoire-size bias correction to TCR pairs. False discovery rates were estimated in a later analysis by permuting HLA or CMV assignments 20 times. In a later analysis, co-occurring TCRs were grouped using DBSCAN, and TCRdist sequence similarity was added for clustering within HLA-allele-positive subsets. Repertoires with fewer than 30,000 or more than 120,000 public chains were left out of co-occurrence clustering, as were five repertoires with anomalous nucleotide sharing. TCRdb retrieved this table from immuneACCESS and kept in-frame rearrangements only. Not all clones are present; in checked studies, unresolved V genes account for under half, and no reason is known for the remainder. V, J and clone size are those of that table, while D and trimming were read from the DNA. This sample lists 150,000 to 250,000 clones; more than 75% were detected once. Under 7.5% of the sample belongs to the ten largest clones.

What the authors observed across the whole study: Assigning TCR associations to individual alleles was difficult when HLA alleles, especially DR and DQ, strongly co-occurred. Cytomegalovirus status was reported to be diagnosed by the classifier with high specificity and sensitivity in both the original and validation cohorts. In a later analysis, TCR association rates were found to vary across HLA loci, with the most associated TCRs seen for DRB1 alleles and the fewest for HLA-C alleles. This cohort had only TCR beta chains sequenced, and the lack of alpha or paired-chain data limited which features could be detected. A later analysis found that most CMV-associated TCR beta chains appeared HLA-restricted, with HLA associations seemingly driven largely by CMV exposure. Most TCR sequences were seen in very few donors, while some public TCRs were found in many individuals. Compared with equally common non-associated chains, HLA-associated TCR beta chains in a later analysis were more clonally expanded and had lower generation probabilities. Because counts were too low, seventeen rarely observed V segments, including chromosome 9 orphons, were left out of the earlier analysis of 587 of the donors. In a later genetic analysis, fewer N-insertions in productive TCRs were reported among donors in an Asian-associated ancestry cluster than the roughly 640-donor mean. The study gave a list of under 200 TCR beta chains associated with cytomegalovirus. Because HLA typing was missing for some donors at each locus, association tests included only the typed subset. The 87-base-pair reads could not distinguish some IMGT-functional V segments, including TRBV6-2 and TRBV6-3, so those segments were excluded. A further reported finding was that TCR beta sequences accurately predicted the HLA-A and HLA-B alleles for most subjects in the first cohort. The presence/absence analyses assumed that sequencing depth was roughly uniform across donors, and that assumption may not be true. The authors suggested that the approach could potentially be generalized to other disease states and immunological phenotypes. Linkage disequilibrium might explain the correlated functional status among segregating V segments, but an unknown experimental factor could not be ruled out. In vitro tests confirmed that a few of the cytomegalovirus-associated TCR beta chains recognize cytomegalovirus antigens. A cluster of highly shared sequence variants was judged likely to represent a technical artifact of the sequencing pipeline. CMV serostatus was the only immune exposure information available for the cohort. A later genetic analysis associated a missense DCLRE1C variant with V-gene and J-gene trimming of TCR beta chains, and an independent cohort replicated the association. According to a later analysis, parvovirus B19, influenza, CMV and Epstein-Barr virus appeared linked to several top co-occurrence clusters. Broadly in line with IMGT annotations, most TCR beta V segments showed up in productive rearrangements about 87% or about 30% of the time in an earlier analysis of around 550 of the donors. At a false discovery rate of 0.05, a later analysis linked 15,000 to 20,000 TCR beta sequences to specific HLA alleles.

As for this clone: Its antigen specificity is not known. The sample holds no much larger clone one base away, and base qualities are not on file.

The cohort was made up of under 800 healthy bone marrow donors. Cohort members were all nominally healthy when sampled, although unrecorded immune exposures were likely present. The donor was CMV seropositive and was included in the group of some 290 seropositive cohort members. Every donor gave a peripheral blood sample, and the peripheral blood mononuclear cells from that sample were used for TCR beta sequencing. The Qiagen DNeasy Blood Extraction Kit was used to extract genomic DNA from the blood cell samples. CDR1 and CDR2 were assigned from the germline V gene as ENHRY and SYGVKD. The trim is 6 bases for V and 6 bases for J, with a gap of 14 bases between the germline ends. The CDR3 sequence holds 13 residues, the cysteine and phenylalanine included. Only the CDR3 portion is preserved as DNA: 39 bases, with reading frame beginning at the first base.

Source material: PBMCs. The rearrangement combines TRBV10-3 with TRBJ1-1; TRBD1 is perhaps the D gene, given 6 matching bases. This TCR was sampled from a woman aged 45-65 years in good health and CMV-seropositive. The DNA reads TGTGCCATCAGATCCGGGGAGGGGGCTGAAGCTTTCTTT. This is translated as CAIRSGEGAEAFF.